The 21 T cell receptor beta chains listed next were all sequenced from one sample in a study of somatic mutations in cytotoxic T cells in rheumatoid arthritis. TCRdb's copy holds only in-frame clones and misses some; the assay was immunoSEQ multiplex PCR. The sample has about 10,000 clones, just under 85% seen once. Input material: CD8+ T cells sorted from blood. The receptor set was obtained from an adult with rheumatoid arthritis.

This chain connects TRBV7-6 to TRBJ2-1; 15 bases are a match to TRBD2. Germline CDR1 and CDR2: SGHVS and FNYEAQ. The CDR3 totals 16 residues. The trim removed 4 bases at V and 14 bases at J, leaving 12 bases unmatched. CDR3 coding DNA: TGTGCCAGCAGCTCGGAACAGGGACTAGCGGGAGGAGAGAAGTTCTTC. This translates into CASSSEQGLAGGEKFF.

The chain combines TRBV10-3 with TRBJ1-6; D remains ambiguous. This CDR3 spans 17 amino acids. CDR1 ENHRY and CDR2 SYGVKD come from the germline V gene. V lost 4 bases and J 1 base, leaving 14 bases between the germline ends. The CDR3 sequence is CAISGPGMGSYNSPLHF. The CDR3 DNA sequence: TGTGCCATCAGTGGTCCTGGGATGGGTTCCTATAATTCACCCCTCCACTTT.

This sequence joins TRBV30 and TRBJ2-7; D possibly uses TRBD1 or TRBD2 (6 bases each). This CDR3 comprises 12 residues. Germline CDR1 GTSNPN, CDR2 SVGIG (reference sequence). Trimming removed 5 bases from V and 2 bases from J, with 10 bases in between. CDR3 sequence reads: CAWSGGTYEQYF. CDR3 sequence (DNA): TGTGCCTGGTCCGGGGGCACCTACGAGCAGTACTTC.

The gene calls are TRBV7-8 and TRBJ1-2; D is uncertain. V lost 0 bases to trimming and J lost 6 bases, with 14 bases between them. The germline gives CDR1 SGHVS, CDR2 FQNEAQ. The length of the CDR3 is 15 residues. CDR3 loop: CASSLAPRKIHGYTF. The CDR3 bases are TGTGCCAGCAGCTTAGCTCCGAGAAAAATCCATGGCTACACCTTC. Drawing the rest from reference TRBV7-8 and TRBJ1-2, the complete variable domain is GAGVSQSPRYKVAKRGQDVALRCDPISGHVSLFWYQQALGQGPEFLTYFQNEAQLDKSGLPSDRFFAERPEGSVSTLKIQRTQQEDSAVYLCASSLAPRKIHGYTFGSGTRLTVV.

The rearrangement uses TRBV11-2 and TRBJ1-1; tentatively, D is TRBD1 (5 bases). Germline loops: CDR1 SGHAT, CDR2 FQNNGV. The CDR3 is 12 amino acids. V was pared by 3 bases and J by 10 bases, with 12 bases between. The CDR3 nucleotides are TGTGCCAGCAGCTTGCGACAGTCGCCAGCTTTCTTT. This sequence encodes CASSLRQSPAFF.

The chain has TRBV27 and TRBJ1-1; possible D gene TRBD1, 5 bases. Germline V gene sequence: CDR1 MNHEY, CDR2 SMNVEV (reference sequence). The CDR3 runs 14 residues. V was cut by 5 bases and J by 0 bases, with 10 bases left in between. The CDR3 nucleotides are TGTGCCAGCAGTACGACAGCTTTGAACACTGAAGCTTTCTTT. It encodes CASSTTALNTEAFF.

This clone was picked up a small number of times. The V and J genes are TRBV5-1 and TRBJ2-2, with D perhaps matching TRBD1 (6 bases). The germline gives CDR1 SGHRS, CDR2 YFSETQ. V was cut by 1 base and J by 6 bases, with 13 bases left in between. The CDR3 covers 15 residues. The CDR3 DNA is TGCGCCAGCAGCTTGATAGGACAGAGGGCCGGGGAGCTGTTTTTT. This translates into CASSLIGQRAGELFF.

The J gene is TRBJ1-1, the V gene TRBV6-6; D gene ambiguous. Germline values: CDR1 MNHNY, CDR2 SVGAGI (reference sequence). This CDR3 comprises 14 residues. V was cut by 0 bases and J by 1 base, with 6 bases left in between. CDR3 DNA sequence: TGTGCCAGCAGTTACTCGGGAGGGAACACTGAAGCTTTCTTT. Protein sequence: CASSYSGGNTEAFF.

The gene calls are TRBV7-3 and TRBJ2-6; a possible D gene is TRBD1 (6 bases). The CDR3 consists of 19 residues. Germline loops: CDR1 SGHTA, CDR2 FQGTGA. V lost 4 bases, J lost 0 bases, and 19 bases lay in between. Written as DNA, the CDR3 is TGTGCCAGCAGCTATCAGCAGGGGTTCCAGAACTCTGGGGCCAACGTCCTGACTTTC. The encoded protein is CASSYQQGFQNSGANVLTF.

This chain uses TRBV9 with TRBJ2-1; 12 nucleotides line up with TRBD2. Germline V gene lookup returns CDR1 SGDLS and CDR2 YYNGEE. The CDR3 contains 16 residues. The V and J ends lost 5 bases and 5 bases, in that order; junction bases with no gene match: 8. In nucleotides, the CDR3 is TGTGCCAGCAGGTCGACGACTAGCGGGGGAGACAATGAGCAGTTCTTC. It encodes CASRSTTSGGDNEQFF.

This sequence joins TRBV18 and TRBJ2-7; TRBD1 is a possible D gene (5 bases). The ends were cut back, 0 bases at V and 5 bases at J, with 11 bases in the middle. The CDR3 contains 14 residues. Germline V gives CDR1 KGHSH, CDR2 LQKENI. CDR3: CASSPPVKGDEQYF. CDR3 nucleotide sequence: TGTGCCAGCTCACCACCGGTGAAAGGGGACGAGCAGTACTTC.

J is TRBJ2-7 and V is TRBV2, with D possibly TRBD2 on 6 matching bases. This CDR3 has 14 amino acids. Germline CDR1 is SNHLY and CDR2 is FYNNEI. V lost 2 bases to trimming and J lost 4 bases, with 12 bases between them. As DNA, the CDR3 is TGTGCCAGCAGTGAATTGGGACTTATTTACGAGCAGTACTTC. It codes for CASSELGLIYEQYF.

The chain uses TRBV4-1 and TRBJ2-5, with D perhaps TRBD1 (5 bases). The CDR3 length is 15 residues. Between the trimmed V and J ends, which lost 1 base and 7 bases, there was a span of 16 bases. CDR1 is MGHRA, CDR2 YSYEKL, per germline. CDR3 residues: CASSQADIAEGTQYF. In nucleotides, the CDR3 is TGCGCCAGCAGCCAAGCGGACATCGCTGAAGGGACCCAGTACTTC.

CDR3 coding DNA: TGTGCCAGCAGTTTATGGCAGACGAACTATGGCTACACCTTC. Amino acids: CASSLWQTNYGYTF. The chain combines TRBV27 with TRBJ1-2; the D is unclear. Trimming pared 1 base from V and 2 bases from J, leaving 8 bases between. Germline CDR1 is MNHEY and CDR2 is SMNVEV (reference sequence). CDR3 length: 14 residues.

V gene TRBV29-1 combines with J gene TRBJ2-5, with D uncertain. The V gene lost 1 base and the J gene lost 6 bases, with 9 bases spanning the gap. CDR3 length equals 12 residues. Germline V lookup: CDR1 SQVTM, CDR2 ANQGSEA. The CDR3 DNA reads as TGCAGCGTTGAAGGAGGCTGGAAGACCCAGTACTTC. It yields the protein CSVEGGWKTQYF.

The chain links TRBV11-1 to TRBJ2-5, with 9 bases fitting TRBD1. The end of the DNA fits TRBJ2-7 better, so the J call may be wrong. Germline CDR1 reads SGHAT; CDR2 reads FQDESV (reference sequence). The CDR3 is 15 residues long. The CDR3 region is CASSAGTGLVYEQYF. CDR3 nucleotides: TGTGCCAGCAGCGCCGGGACAGGGCTGGTTTACGAGCAGTACTTC.

V is TRBV7-8 and J is TRBJ1-1; 10 bases line up with TRBD1. J gave up 5 bases and V 5 bases, and 8 bases lay outside the gene matches. Germline V CDR1 and CDR2: SGHVS, FQNEAQ. CDR3 length: 15 residues. CDR3 protein: CASSVHGQGETEAFF. As DNA, the CDR3 is TGTGCCAGCAGCGTACACGGACAGGGGGAGACTGAAGCTTTCTTT.

The chain combines TRBV5-6 with TRBJ2-1; TRBD2 is a possible D gene (6 bases). This CDR3 is 12 amino acids long. The germline V gene has CDR1 SGHDT and CDR2 YYEEEE. With 4 bases removed from V and 8 bases from J, the gap between germline ends came to 10 bases. The CDR3 DNA sequence: TGTGCCAGCAGCCTACCGGGAGATGAGCAGTTCTTC. It translates to CASSLPGDEQFF.

The chain has TRBV4-1 and TRBJ1-1; TRBD1 might be the D (5 bases). CDR1 and CDR2 from the germline V gene are MGHRA and YSYEKL. V shed 4 bases and J shed 1 base, with 7 bases lying between them. The CDR3 spans 13 residues. As DNA, the CDR3 is TGCGCCAGCAGCCTGGACAAGAACACTGAAGCTTTCTTT. Its translation: CASSLDKNTEAFF.

As concerns this clone: Distinct nucleotide sequences in the sample also encode this CDR3. The chain links TRBV29-1 to TRBJ2-5; 8 positions match TRBD1. Germline loops: CDR1 SQVTM, CDR2 ANQGSEA. The CDR3 length is 15 residues. The V segment lost 3 bases and the J segment 4 bases; nucleotides outside the gene matches: 10. This CDR3 reads CSVDTPPGGLETQYF. CDR3 nucleotide sequence: TGCAGCGTTGATACCCCCCCAGGGGGCCTAGAGACCCAGTACTTC. Together with reference TRBV29-1 and TRBJ2-5, the CDR3 gives the full variable domain: SAVISQKPSRDICQRGTSLTIQCQVDSQVTMMFWYRQQPGQSLTLIATANQGSEATYESGFVIDKFPISRPNLTFSTLTVSNMSPEDSSIYLCSVDTPPGGLETQYFGPGTRLLVL.

The chain links TRBV27 to TRBJ1-1; 8 positions agree with TRBD1. The CDR3 is made up of 13 amino acids. The germline CDR1 and CDR2 sequences are MNHEY and SMNVEV (reference sequence). The ends lost 6 bases at V and 4 bases at J; junction bases unmatched: 4. In nucleotides, the CDR3 is TGTGCCAGCAGCCACGGACAGGGCACTGAAGCTTTCTTT. Translation gives CASSHGQGTEAFF.